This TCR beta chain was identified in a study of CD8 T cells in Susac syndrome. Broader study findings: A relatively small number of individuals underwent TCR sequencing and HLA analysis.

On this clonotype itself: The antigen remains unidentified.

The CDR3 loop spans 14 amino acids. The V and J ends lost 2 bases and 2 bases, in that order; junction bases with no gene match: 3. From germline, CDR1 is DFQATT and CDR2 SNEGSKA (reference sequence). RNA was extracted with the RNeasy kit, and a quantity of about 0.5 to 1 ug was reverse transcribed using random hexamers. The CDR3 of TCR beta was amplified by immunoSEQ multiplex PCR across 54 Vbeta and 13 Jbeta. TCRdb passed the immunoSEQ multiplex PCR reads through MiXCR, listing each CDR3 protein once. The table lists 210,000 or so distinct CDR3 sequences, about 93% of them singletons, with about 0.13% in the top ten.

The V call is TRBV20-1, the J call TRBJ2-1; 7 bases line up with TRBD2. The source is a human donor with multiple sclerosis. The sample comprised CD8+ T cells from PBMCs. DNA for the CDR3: TGCAGTGCTAGAAAGCGGGATGCCTACAATGAGCAGTTCTTC. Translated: CSARKRDAYNEQFF.